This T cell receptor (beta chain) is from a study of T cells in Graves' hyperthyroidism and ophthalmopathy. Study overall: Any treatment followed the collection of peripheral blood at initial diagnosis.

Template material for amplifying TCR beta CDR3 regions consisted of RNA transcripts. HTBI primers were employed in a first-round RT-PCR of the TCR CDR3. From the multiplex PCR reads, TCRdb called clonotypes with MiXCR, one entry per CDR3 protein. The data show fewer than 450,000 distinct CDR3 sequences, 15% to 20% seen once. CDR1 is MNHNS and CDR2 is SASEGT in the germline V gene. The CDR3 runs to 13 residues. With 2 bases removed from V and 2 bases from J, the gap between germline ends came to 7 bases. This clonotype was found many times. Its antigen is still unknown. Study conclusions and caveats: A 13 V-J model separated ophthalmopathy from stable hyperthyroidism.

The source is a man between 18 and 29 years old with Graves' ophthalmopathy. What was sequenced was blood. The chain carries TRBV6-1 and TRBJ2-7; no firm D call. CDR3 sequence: CASSEHSPYEQYF. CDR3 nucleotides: TGTGCCAGCAGTGAACATTCGCCCTACGAGCAGTACTTC.